The following is a T cell receptor (beta chain) sequence with its context. Here immunoSEQ multiplex PCR was the method, and the copy in TCRdb shows in-frame clones only, minus some. Of 130,000 to 150,000 clones listed, approximately 90% were seen once; the top ten hold roughly 3.2%. The CDR3 loop spans 15 amino acids. The V segment lost 6 bases and the J segment 3 bases; nucleotides outside the gene matches: 9. Germline V gives CDR1 SGHTA, CDR2 FQGNSA. This sample is drawn from a study of blood T cell repertoires in COVID-19. Across the whole study: PBMCs, B-cell-depleted T cells, or T cells provided the cDNA or gDNA that made up the material.

The sample taken for sequencing was peripheral blood. This TCR came from a woman aged 60-75 years with active COVID-19. The V gene is TRBV7-2, the J gene TRBJ2-5; 8 bases line up with TRBD2. The CDR3: CASRVTSAVKETQYF. The CDR3 nucleotides are TGTGCCAGCAGGGTGACTAGCGCCGTAAAAGAGACCCAGTACTTC.